The rows below give T cell receptor beta chains drawn from one sample of a study of OX40 agonist ivuxolimab in advanced cancers. This table comes from immunoSEQ multiplex PCR, and its TCRdb copy is limited to in-frame clones, with some not included. The data hold over 65,000 clones, with approximately 95% observed a single time. The sequencing used CD4+ or CD8+ T cells sorted from blood, collected in a trial of the OX40 agonist ivuxolimab. The receptor set was obtained from an adult with an advanced solid tumor such as melanoma, head and neck, liver or kidney cancer. Both conserved end residues are part of each CDR3. D genes are given only for firm matches. Clone size is given for some rows only: seen once, a few or many times, or a class if the clone is expanded.

J | V | size | D | DNA | CDR3
TRBJ2-3 | TRBV21-1 | - | - | TGTGCCAGCAGCCAAACGTCCCTCCAACCCCGAGATACGCAGTATTTT | CASSQTSLQPRDTQYF
TRBJ1-1 | TRBV12-5 | few | - | TGTGCTAGTGGTTTCTCCACGGGGGAGGCTTTCTTT | CASGFSTGEAFF
TRBJ2-5 | TRBV7-8 | - | TRBD2 | TGTGCCAGCAGCTCCCGACTAGCGGGAGTGAGGGAGACCCAGTACTTC | CASSSRLAGVRETQYF
TRBJ1-2 | TRBV18 | - | TRBD1 | TGTGCCAGCTCACCAGGCGACAGGGATAATGGCTACACCTTC | CASSPGDRDNGYTF
TRBJ2-6 | TRBV5-6 | - | - | TGTGCCAGCAGCACAACCTACGAACGCTCTGGGGCCAACGTCCTGACTTTC | CASSTTYERSGANVLTF
TRBJ2-3 | TRBV29-1 | - | TRBD2 | TGCAGCGTTTCTGGCGGGGGGGGCCGTCCAGATACGCAGTATTTT | CSVSGGGGRPDTQYF
TRBJ1-2 | TRBV6-1 | - | TRBD1 | TGTGCCAGCAGTGCAAACAGGGGAGGCTACACCTTC | CASSANRGGYTF
TRBJ2-7 | TRBV18 | - | TRBD1 | TGTGCCAGCTCACCAAGACAGGGGGCAGGCTACGAGCAGTACTTC | CASSPRQGAGYEQYF
TRBJ2-1 | TRBV7-2 | - | TRBD1 | TGTGCCAGCAGCTCCACCCTAGACAGGGCCAATGAGCAGTTCTTC | CASSSTLDRANEQFF
TRBJ1-2 | TRBV10-3 | - | - | TGTGCCACAAGGCGGGAGCGGGACTCCTATGGCTACACCTTC | CATRRERDSYGYTF
TRBJ2-1 | TRBV6-5 | once | - | TGTGCCAGCAGCCCCCCCGAGAACAATGAGCAGTTCTTC | CASSPPENNEQFF
TRBJ1-4 | TRBV7-6 | once | - | TGTGCCAGCAGCTTAGACCCGGGGAGGGATGAAAAACTGTTTTTT | CASSLDPGRDEKLFF
TRBJ1-5 | TRBV10-3 | - | - | TGTGCCATCAGTGAGTCGGGGGAATATCAGCCCCAGCATTTT | CAISESGEYQPQHF
TRBJ2-2 | TRBV5-1 | - | - | TGCGCCAGCAGCTTGTTCGACTCGGCAGGAGAGCTGTTTTTT | CASSLFDSAGELFF
TRBJ2-3 | TRBV7-2 | - | TRBD2 | TGTGCCAGCAGCCGAGGTTTACTAGCGGTAACTAGCACAGATACGCAGTATTTT | CASSRGLLAVTSTDTQYF
TRBJ2-5 | TRBV5-4 | - | - | TGTGCCAGCAGCCGGAGAGAAGAGACCCAGTACTTC | CASSRREETQYF
TRBJ1-4 | TRBV10-3 | - | - | TGTGCCATCAGTGAGTCGGACAGTCTTTCGGAAAAACTGTTTTTT | CAISESDSLSEKLFF
TRBJ1-1 | TRBV5-1 | - | - | TGCGCCAGCAGCTTGGCCCCGGGGACCGACTTTGAAGCTTTCTTT | CASSLAPGTDFEAFF
TRBJ1-2 | TRBV19 | - | - | TGTGCCAGTAGTATTCGGGACATCAGTTCTGGCTACACCTTC | CASSIRDISSGYTF
TRBJ2-3 | TRBV6-1 | - | - | TGTGCCAGCGGGGCCACCCTACAGAGCACAGATACGCAGTATTTT | CASGATLQSTDTQYF
TRBJ2-7 | TRBV18 | once | TRBD1 | TGTGCCAGCTCTCTTCCGGGACAGACCTACGAGCAGTACTTC | CASSLPGQTYEQYF